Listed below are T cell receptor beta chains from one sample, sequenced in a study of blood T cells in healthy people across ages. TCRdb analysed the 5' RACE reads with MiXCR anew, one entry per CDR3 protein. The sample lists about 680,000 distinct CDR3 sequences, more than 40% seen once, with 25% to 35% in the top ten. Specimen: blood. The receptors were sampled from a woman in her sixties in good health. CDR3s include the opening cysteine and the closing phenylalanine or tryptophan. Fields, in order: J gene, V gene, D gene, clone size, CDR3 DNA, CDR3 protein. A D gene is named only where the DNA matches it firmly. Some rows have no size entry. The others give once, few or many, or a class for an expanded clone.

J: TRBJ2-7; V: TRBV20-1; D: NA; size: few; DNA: TGCAGTGCTAGGGGCCTGGACCGAAGTTTTTCCTACGAGCAGTACTTC; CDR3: CSARGLDRSFSYEQYF
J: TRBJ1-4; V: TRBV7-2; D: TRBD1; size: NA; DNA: TGTGCCAGCAGCCCAGGACAGGGTTGGGAAAAACTGTTTTTT; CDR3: CASSPGQGWEKLFF
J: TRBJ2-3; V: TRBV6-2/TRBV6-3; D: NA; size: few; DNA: TGTGCCAGCAGGCTCGAACCTGCCCGGCGTACGCAGTATTTT; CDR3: CASRLEPARRTQYF
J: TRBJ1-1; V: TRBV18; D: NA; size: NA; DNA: TGTGCCAGCTCAGGGGCCGGGCAAAACACTGAAGCTTTCTTT; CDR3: CASSGAGQNTEAFF
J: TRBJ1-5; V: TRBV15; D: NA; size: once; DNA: TGTGCCACCAGCAGAGACAGGGGTTATCAGCCCCAGCATTTT; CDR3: CATSRDRGYQPQHF
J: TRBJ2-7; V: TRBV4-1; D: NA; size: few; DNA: TGCGCCAGCAGCCTTACTTACAGCAGCTCCTACGAGCAGTACTTC; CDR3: CASSLTYSSSYEQYF
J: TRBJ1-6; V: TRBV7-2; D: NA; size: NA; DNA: TGTGCCAGCAGCCGTCCGGTGGAACAATCACCCCTCCACTTT; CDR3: CASSRPVEQSPLHF
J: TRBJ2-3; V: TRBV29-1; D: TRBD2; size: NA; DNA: TGCAGCGCCGAGACTAGCGGTAGCACAGATACGCAGTATTTT; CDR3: CSAETSGSTDTQYF
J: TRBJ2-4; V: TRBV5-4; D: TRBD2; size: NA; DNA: TGTGCCAGCAGCTTTGGGACTAGCGGGAGTGGCGAAAACATTCAGTACTTC; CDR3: CASSFGTSGSGENIQYF
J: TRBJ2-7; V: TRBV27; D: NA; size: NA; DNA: TGTGCCAGCAGCCCGGACGGCCCACAGGGCTGGGGCGAGCAGTACTTC; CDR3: CASSPDGPQGWGEQYF
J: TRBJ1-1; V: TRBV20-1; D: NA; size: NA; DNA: TGCAGTGCTAGCGTGCAGGCTCGCACTGAAGCTTTCTTT; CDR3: CSASVQARTEAFF
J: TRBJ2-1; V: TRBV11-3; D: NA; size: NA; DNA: TGTGCCAGCAGCTTAGACAGGGGTTGGAACAATGAGCAGTTCTTC; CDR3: CASSLDRGWNNEQFF
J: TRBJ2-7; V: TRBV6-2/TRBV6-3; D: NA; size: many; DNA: TGTGCCAGCAGTTACTCAGTGGCAGCAGAGCAGTACTTC; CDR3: CASSYSVAAEQYF
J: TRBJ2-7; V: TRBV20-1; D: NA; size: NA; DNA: TGCAGTGCTACAGCCCAAAGCTCCTACGAGCAGTACTTC; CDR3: CSATAQSSYEQYF
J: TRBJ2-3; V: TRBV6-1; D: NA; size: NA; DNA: TGTGCCAGCAGGTTGGGGGGCGGCACAGATACGCAGTATTTT; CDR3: CASRLGGGTDTQYF
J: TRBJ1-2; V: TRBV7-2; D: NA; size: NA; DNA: TGTGCCAGCAGCTCCCCTCTCAGGGGAGGCTACACCTTC; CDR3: CASSSPLRGGYTF
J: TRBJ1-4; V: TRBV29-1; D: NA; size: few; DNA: TGCAGCGTTGGCCCGGGTGGCAATGAAAAACTGTTTTTT; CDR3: CSVGPGGNEKLFF
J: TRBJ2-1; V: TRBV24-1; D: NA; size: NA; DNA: TGTGCCACCAGTGCCTATATTAGTAATGGAAATGAGCAGTTCTTC; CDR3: CATSAYISNGNEQFF
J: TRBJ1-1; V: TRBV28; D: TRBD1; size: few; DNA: TGTGCCAGCAGTTCCGGGACAGGGGTCACTGAAGCTTTCTTT; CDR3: CASSSGTGVTEAFF
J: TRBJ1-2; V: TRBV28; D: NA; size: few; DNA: TGTGCCAGCAGTTTTCAAGGCTATGGCTACACCTTC; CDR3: CASSFQGYGYTF
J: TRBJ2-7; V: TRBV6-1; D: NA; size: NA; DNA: TGTGCCAGCAGTGAACAGGGACAAACCTACGAGCAGTACTTC; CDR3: CASSEQGQTYEQYF
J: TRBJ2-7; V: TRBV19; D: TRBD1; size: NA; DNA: TGTGCCAGTAGCAAGGACAGGATAAACTCCTACGAGCAGTACTTC; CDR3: CASSKDRINSYEQYF
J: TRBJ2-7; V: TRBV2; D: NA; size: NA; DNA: TGTGCCAGCAGGGCGGGACCGGTCTACGAGCAGTACTTC; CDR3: CASRAGPVYEQYF